This T cell receptor beta chain was sequenced for a study of OX40 agonist ivuxolimab in advanced cancers. This CDR3 comprises 14 residues. The table came from immunoSEQ multiplex PCR; TCRdb's copy has only in-frame clones and leaves some out. The table has about 73,000 clones, 80% to 90% seen once; the top ten hold about 0.53%. Autoimmune disease history or systemic immunosuppression barred patients. The sequence came from an adult with an advanced solid tumor such as melanoma, head and neck, liver or kidney cancer. The sample was CD4+ or CD8+ T cells sorted from blood, taken in a trial of the OX40 agonist ivuxolimab. V gene TRBV21-1 combines with J gene TRBJ1-3. TRBV21-1 is a known pseudogene. CDR3 in amino acids: CASSLLPRGNTIYF. The CDR3 nucleotides are TGTGCCAGCAGTCTTTTACCAAGGGGAAACACCATATATTTT.